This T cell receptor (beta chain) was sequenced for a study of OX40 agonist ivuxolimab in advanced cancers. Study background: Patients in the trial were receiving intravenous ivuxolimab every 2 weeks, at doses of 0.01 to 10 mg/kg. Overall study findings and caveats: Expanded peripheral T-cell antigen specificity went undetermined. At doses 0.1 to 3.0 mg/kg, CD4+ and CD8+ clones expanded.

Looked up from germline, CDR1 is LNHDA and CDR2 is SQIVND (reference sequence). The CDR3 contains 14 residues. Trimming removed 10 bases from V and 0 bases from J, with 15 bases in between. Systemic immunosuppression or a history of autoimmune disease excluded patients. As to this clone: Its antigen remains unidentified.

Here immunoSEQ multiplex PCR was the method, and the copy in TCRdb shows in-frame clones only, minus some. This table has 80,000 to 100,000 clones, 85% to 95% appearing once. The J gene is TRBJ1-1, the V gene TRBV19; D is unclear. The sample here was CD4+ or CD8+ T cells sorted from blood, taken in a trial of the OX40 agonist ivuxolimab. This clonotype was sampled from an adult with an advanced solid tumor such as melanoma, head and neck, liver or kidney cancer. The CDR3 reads CATQTTGMNTEAFF. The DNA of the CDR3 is TGTGCCACGCAAACGACTGGGATGAACACTGAAGCTTTCTTT.